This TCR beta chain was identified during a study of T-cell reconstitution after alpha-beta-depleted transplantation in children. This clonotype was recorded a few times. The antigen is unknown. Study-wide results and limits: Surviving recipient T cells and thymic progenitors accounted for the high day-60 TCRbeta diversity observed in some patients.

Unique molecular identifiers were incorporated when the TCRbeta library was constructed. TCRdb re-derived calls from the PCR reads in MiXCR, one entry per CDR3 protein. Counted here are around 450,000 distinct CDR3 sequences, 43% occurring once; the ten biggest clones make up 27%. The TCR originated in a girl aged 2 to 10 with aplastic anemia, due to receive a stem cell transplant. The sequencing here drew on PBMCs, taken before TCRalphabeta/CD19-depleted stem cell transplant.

This CDR3 reads CSARVAGGPSSYNEQFF. The CDR3 bases are TGCAGTGCTAGAGTAGCGGGGGGTCCGAGCTCCTACAATGAGCAGTTCTTC. The V gene is TRBV20-1, the J gene TRBJ2-1, with 10 bases identical to TRBD2. This CDR3 comprises 17 residues. CDR1 is DFQATT and CDR2 is SNEGSKA in the germline V gene (reference sequence). V trimming: 1 base; J trimming: 0 bases; junction bases outside the gene matches: 6.